Below are 4 T cell receptor beta chains sequenced from a single sample in a study of beta chain features in type 1 diabetes. The isolated RNA, all of it, was reverse transcribed, so expressed TCRB transcripts were what got sequenced. Sequenced by immunoSEQ multiplex PCR; TCRdb stores in-frame clones only, minus some. The sample shows approximately 600,000 clones, about an eighth of them seen only once. Overall study findings and caveats: Patients with Type 1 diabetes showed moderately but significantly shorter TCRB CDR3s in all four CD4+ subsets.

Antigens of these TCRs are unknown. Sequencing was done on a sample of naive CD4+ T cells from blood. All receptors come from a young man with type 1 diabetes.

This clone was counted between two and nine times. V is TRBV7-2 and J is TRBJ2-4; the D is unclear. CDR3 size: 14 residues. CDR1 is SGHTA and CDR2 is FQGNSA in the germline V gene. Trimming took 5 bases from V and 3 from J, leaving 11 bases between them. CDR3 loop: CASSPHMNKNIQYF. The DNA of the CDR3 is TGTGCCAGCAGCCCACACATGAACAAAAACATTCAGTACTTC. The full variable domain, with the rest looked up from reference TRBV7-2 and TRBJ2-4, is GAGVSQSPSNKVTEKGKDVELRCDPISGHTALYWYRQSLGQGLEFLIYFQGNSAPDKSGLPSDRFSAERTGGSVSTLTIQRTQQEDSAVYLCASSPHMNKNIQYFGAGTRLSVL.

The chain carries TRBV6-1 and TRBJ1-2; D possibly corresponds to TRBD1 (6 bases). V shed 7 bases and J shed 5 bases, with 14 bases lying between them. This CDR3 is built from 13 residues. CDR1 is MNHNS and CDR2 is SASEGT in the germline V gene. CDR3 bases: TGTGCCAGCATCCTACAGGGCGGATATGGCTACACCTTC. Amino acid sequence: CASILQGGYGYTF.

This clone showed up just a few times. This chain joins TRBV10-3 and TRBJ2-7; D not certain. The CDR3 sequence is 13 residues long. The germline V gene has CDR1 ENHRY and CDR2 SYGVKD. Trimming removed 6 bases at V and 1 base at J, with 10 bases between. The CDR3 reads CAIRLDGSYEQYF. The CDR3 DNA follows: TGTGCCATCAGGTTGGACGGTTCCTACGAGCAGTACTTC.

A single count supports this clone. The gene calls are TRBV4-2 and TRBJ2-5; unclear D gene. Between the trimmed V and J ends, which lost 0 bases and 8 bases, there was a span of 10 bases. The germline CDR1 and CDR2 sequences are LGHNA and YNFKEQ. The CDR3 contains 13 residues. For the CDR3, the DNA is TGTGCCAGCAGCCAAGATAATCTCAGCACCCAGTACTTC. This sequence encodes CASSQDNLSTQYF.